This TCR beta chain was found in a study of OX40 agonist ivuxolimab in advanced cancers. Regarding the research as a whole: The costimulatory receptor OX40 (CD134) was targeted by ivuxolimab, a fully human IgG2 agonistic monoclonal antibody. Prior anti-PD-1, anti-PD-L1 or anti-CTLA-4 therapy was permitted, and checkpoint inhibitors had been received by roughly two fifths of dose-escalation patients. Partial responses occurred in three dose-escalation patients: two with cutaneous melanoma and one with hepatocellular carcinoma. The monotherapy dose-escalation portion (N ≈ 56 patients) of the phase I ivuxolimab trial is reported in the paper. Of the 50 or so patients in dose escalation, approximately 20 had hepatocellular carcinoma, some 15 had melanoma, 9 had renal cell carcinoma and 9 had head and neck cancer. In the dose-escalation cohort, 82.7% of patients were male, and the mean age was around 60 years, with a range of roughly 20 to 80. Intravenous ivuxolimab was administered to patients every 2 weeks at six dose levels: 0.01, 0.1, 0.3, 1.5, 3 and 10 mg/kg. The point of sequencing TCRbeta in the periphery was to test whether ivuxolimab changed TCR sequence diversity and drove clonal T-cell expansion.

Genomic DNA was isolated from the sorted cells so that the TCRbeta CDR3 region could be sequenced. TCRbeta CDR3 regions were sequenced using the immunoSEQ Assay. TCRdb holds this immuneACCESS table with in-frame rearrangements only. Some clones are missing; in checked studies, unresolved V genes explain under half, and the rest has no known cause. The sample table holds about 84,000 clones, of which 94% were seen once. The ten largest make up approximately 11% of the sample. With respect to this clone: It has no known antigen specificity. It has no much larger one-base neighbor in the sample; base qualities were not kept.

Overall study outcomes, separate from this receptor: Antigen specificity was not determined for the clonally expanded peripheral T cells. Low levels of normalized T-cell clonal expansion were also seen in some patients who did not respond. After ivuxolimab, more expanded clones were found on average in CD8+ T cells than in CD4+ T cells. Partial responders in the 0.1-3.0 mg/kg groups had among the lowest normalized peripheral clonal expansion, especially among CD8+ T cells. At doses of 0.1 to 3.0 mg/kg, clonal expansion of both CD4+ and CD8+ blood T cells was observed from baseline to week 6.

Patients with autoimmune disease history or receiving systemic immunosuppression were excluded from the trial. In every dose cohort, peripheral blood was drawn for TCR sequencing at baseline, cycle 4 day 1, and cycle 7 day 1. The samples were drawn from a first-in-human, open-label, multicenter phase I dose-escalation trial of ivuxolimab. Adults with locally advanced or metastatic melanoma, renal cell carcinoma, hepatocellular carcinoma or head and neck squamous cell carcinoma were enrolled in the trial. Before TCR sequencing, CD4+ T cells and CD8+ T cells from peripheral blood were sorted into separate populations. Trimming removed 1 base from V and 6 bases from J, leaving 11 bases between the germline ends. Sequences SGHNT (CDR1) and YYREEE (CDR2) are obtained from the germline V gene (reference sequence). The CDR3 covers 14 residues, taking in both the cysteine and the phenylalanine. The entry retains the CDR3 DNA only, 42 bases that are in frame from base 1.

The TCR sequence derives from an adult with an advanced solid tumor such as melanoma, head and neck, liver or kidney cancer. The sample here was CD4+ or CD8+ T cells sorted from blood, taken in a trial of the OX40 agonist ivuxolimab. The chain links TRBV5-4 with TRBJ2-1; the D gene is possibly TRBD2, with 6 bases matching. CDR3 reads: CASSLRDLSNEQFF. Read as DNA, the sequence is TGTGCCAGCAGCTTGAGGGACTTAAGCAATGAGCAGTTCTTC.